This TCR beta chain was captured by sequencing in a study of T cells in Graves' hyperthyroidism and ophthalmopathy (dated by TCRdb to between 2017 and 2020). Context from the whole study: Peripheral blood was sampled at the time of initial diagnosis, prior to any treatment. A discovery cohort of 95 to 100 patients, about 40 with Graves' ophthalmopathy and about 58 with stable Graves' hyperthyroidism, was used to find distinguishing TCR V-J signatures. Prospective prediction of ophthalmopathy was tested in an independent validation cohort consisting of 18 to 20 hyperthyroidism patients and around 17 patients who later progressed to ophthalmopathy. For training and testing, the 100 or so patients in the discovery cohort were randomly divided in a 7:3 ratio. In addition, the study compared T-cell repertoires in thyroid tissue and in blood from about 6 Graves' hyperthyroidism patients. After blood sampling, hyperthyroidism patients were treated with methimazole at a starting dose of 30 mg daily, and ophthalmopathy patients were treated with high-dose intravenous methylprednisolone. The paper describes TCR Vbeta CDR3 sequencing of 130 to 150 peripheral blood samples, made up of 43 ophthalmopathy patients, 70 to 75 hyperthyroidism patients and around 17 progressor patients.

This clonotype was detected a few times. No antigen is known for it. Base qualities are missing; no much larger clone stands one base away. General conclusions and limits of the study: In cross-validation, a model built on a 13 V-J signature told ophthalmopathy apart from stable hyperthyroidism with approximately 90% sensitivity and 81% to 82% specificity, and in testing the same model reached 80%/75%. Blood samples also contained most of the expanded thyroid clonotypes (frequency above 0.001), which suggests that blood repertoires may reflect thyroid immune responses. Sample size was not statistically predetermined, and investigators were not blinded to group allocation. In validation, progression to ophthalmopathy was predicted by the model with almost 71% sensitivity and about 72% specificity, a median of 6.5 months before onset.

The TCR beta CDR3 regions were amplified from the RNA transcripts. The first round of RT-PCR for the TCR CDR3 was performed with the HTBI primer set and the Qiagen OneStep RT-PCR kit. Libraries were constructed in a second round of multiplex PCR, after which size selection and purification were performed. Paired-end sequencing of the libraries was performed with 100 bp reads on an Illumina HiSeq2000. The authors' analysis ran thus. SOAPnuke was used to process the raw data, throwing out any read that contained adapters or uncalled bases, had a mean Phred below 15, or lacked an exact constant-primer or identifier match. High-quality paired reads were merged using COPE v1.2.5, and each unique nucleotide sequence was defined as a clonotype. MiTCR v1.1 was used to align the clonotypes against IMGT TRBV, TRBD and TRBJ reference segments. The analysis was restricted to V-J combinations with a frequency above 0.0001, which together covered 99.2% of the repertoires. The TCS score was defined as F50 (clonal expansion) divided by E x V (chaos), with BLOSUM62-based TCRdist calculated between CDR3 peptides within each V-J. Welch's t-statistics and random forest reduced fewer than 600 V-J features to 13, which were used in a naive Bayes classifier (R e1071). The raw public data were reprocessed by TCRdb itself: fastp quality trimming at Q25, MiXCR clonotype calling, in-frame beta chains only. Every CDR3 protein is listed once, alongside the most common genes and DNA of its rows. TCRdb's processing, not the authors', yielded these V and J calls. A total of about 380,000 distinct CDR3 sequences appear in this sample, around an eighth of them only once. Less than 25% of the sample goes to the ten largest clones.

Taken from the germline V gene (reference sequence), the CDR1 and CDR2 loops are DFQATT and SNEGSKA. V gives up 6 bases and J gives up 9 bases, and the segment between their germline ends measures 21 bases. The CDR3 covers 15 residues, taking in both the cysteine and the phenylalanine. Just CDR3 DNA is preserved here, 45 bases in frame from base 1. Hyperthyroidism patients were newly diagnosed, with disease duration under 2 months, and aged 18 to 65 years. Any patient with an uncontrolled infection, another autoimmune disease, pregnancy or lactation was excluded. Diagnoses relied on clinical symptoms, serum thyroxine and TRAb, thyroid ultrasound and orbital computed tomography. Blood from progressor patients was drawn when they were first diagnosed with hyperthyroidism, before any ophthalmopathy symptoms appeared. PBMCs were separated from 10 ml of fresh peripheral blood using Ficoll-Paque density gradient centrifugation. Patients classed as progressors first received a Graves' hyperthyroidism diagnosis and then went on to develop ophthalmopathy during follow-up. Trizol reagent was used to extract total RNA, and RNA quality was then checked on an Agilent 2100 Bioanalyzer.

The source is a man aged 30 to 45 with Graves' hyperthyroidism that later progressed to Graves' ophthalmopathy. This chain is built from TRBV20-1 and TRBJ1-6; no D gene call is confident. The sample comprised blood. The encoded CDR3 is CSATVAGTWGSPLHF. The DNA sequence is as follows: TGCAGTGCCACCGTAGCGGGAACCTGGGGTTCACCCCTCCACTTT.